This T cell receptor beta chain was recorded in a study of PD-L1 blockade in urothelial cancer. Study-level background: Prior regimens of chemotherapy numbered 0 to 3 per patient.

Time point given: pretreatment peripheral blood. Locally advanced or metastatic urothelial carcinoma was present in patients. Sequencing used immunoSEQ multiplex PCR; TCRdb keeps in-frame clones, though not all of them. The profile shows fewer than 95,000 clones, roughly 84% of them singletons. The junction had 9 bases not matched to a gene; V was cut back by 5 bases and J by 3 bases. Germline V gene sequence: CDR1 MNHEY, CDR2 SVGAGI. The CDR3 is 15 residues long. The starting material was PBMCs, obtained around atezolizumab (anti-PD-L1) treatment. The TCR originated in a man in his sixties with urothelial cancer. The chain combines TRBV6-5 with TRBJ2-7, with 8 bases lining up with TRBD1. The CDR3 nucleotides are TGTGCCAGCAGTCCCGGACAGGGCTTGAGCTACGAGCAGTACTTC. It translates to CASSPGQGLSYEQYF.